This T cell receptor (beta chain) was identified in a study of Ad26.COV2.S vaccination and SARS-CoV-2 variants. Study-wide findings and caveats: Analyses that measured TCR breadth and depth may have underestimated total T cell responses.

The table lists this clone with a count of one. Its antigen is not identified. The treatment is: roughly 19 received Ad26.COV2.S at low or high dose, single or two shots; roughly 5 received placebo; per-sample allocation not given. Samples came from day 63 after the first vaccine or placebo injection. Method: immunoSEQ multiplex PCR; TCRdb's copy keeps in-frame clones and lacks some. The sample has about 410,000 clones; around 93% are singletons. V lost 5 bases and J lost 5, with 9 bases in between. Germline loops: CDR1 MDHEN, CDR2 SYDVKM. This CDR3 contains 12 residues. The genes are TRBV28 and TRBJ1-1, with D unclear. The input for sequencing was peripheral blood, taken in a trial of Ad26.COV2.S vaccine versus placebo. The sequence derives from a person aged 18-60 years who received the Ad26.COV2.S COVID-19 vaccine or a placebo. CDR3 in amino acids: CASSRATTEAFF. The CDR3 DNA is TGTGCCAGCAGTCGAGCCACGACTGAAGCTTTCTTT.